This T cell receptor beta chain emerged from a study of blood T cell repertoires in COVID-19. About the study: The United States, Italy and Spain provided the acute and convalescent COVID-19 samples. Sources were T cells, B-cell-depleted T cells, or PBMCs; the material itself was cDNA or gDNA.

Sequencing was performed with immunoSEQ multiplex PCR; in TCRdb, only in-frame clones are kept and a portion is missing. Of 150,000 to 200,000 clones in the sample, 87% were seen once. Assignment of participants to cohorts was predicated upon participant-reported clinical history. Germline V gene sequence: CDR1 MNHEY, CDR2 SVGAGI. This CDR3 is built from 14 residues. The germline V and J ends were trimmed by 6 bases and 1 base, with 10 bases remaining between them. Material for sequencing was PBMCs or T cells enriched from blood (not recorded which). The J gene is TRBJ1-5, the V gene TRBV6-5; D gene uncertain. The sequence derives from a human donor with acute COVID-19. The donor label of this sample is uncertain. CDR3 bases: TGTGCCAGCAGCACAGCTTTGAGCAATCAGCCCCAGCATTTT. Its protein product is CASSTALSNQPQHF.